This TCR beta chain was recorded in a study of blood T cell repertoires in COVID-19. Study-wide context: Acute and convalescent COVID-19 specimens originated in the United States, Italy and Spain. The analysed material was cDNA or gDNA that came from T cells, B-cell-depleted T cells, or PBMCs.

Germline CDR1 LGHDT, CDR2 YNNKEL (reference sequence). CDR3 size: 15 residues. V was cut by 0 bases and J by 3 bases, with 9 bases left in between. Source study methods: How many nucleated cells were present was estimated from reference gene primer amplification. The repertoire was sequenced with immunoSEQ multiplex PCR; TCRdb's copy has only in-frame clones and lacks some. Clone size and the V and J calls come from that table; the DNA yielded D and trimming. This table holds under 250,000 clones, about 83% found once. The chain links TRBV3-1 (or the pseudogene TRBV3-2) to TRBJ1-5, with a possible D match to TRBD1 (5 bases). This clonotype was obtained from a man aged 40-49 years with active or convalescent COVID-19. Sequences were obtained from peripheral blood. CDR3 bases: TGTGCCAGCAGCCAAGATCTGACAGACAATCAGCCCCAGCATTTT. The encoded protein is CASSQDLTDNQPQHF.